This T cell receptor beta chain was identified in a study of blood T cell repertoires in COVID-19. In the case of this clone: One junction end disagrees with the germline gene, perhaps due to a read error.

TCRdb keeps only in-frame clones here, not all; method: immunoSEQ multiplex PCR. The table includes about 240,000 clones, 70% to 90% detected once. Germline CDR1 SSHAT, CDR2 FNYEAQ (reference sequence). CDR3 length: 15 residues. The chain links TRBV7-7 to TRBJ2-5, with 7 bases aligning to TRBD2. This sequence was found in a man in his 60s with acute or convalescent COVID-19. Sequencing was done on a sample of peripheral blood. The DNA of the CDR3 is TGTGCTAGCAGCTTAGGTAGCGGGCAAAAAGAGACCCAGTACTTC. Residues: CASSLGSGQKETQYF.